This T cell receptor (beta chain) was sequenced during a study of beta chain features in type 1 diabetes. General study points: Moderate but significant shortening of TCRB CDR3s was recorded in all four CD4+ subsets from Type 1 diabetes patients. Individuals with type 1 diabetes displayed fewer insertions and more deletions at VDJ junctions. Any HLA type influence on TCRB rearrangement was left unresolved here.

Purity exceeding 95% was reached by all sorted populations. As to this clone: Antigen unknown.

Germline V lookup: CDR1 SGHRS, CDR2 YFSETQ. J was trimmed by 4 bases and V by 1 base; bases with no gene match: 5. This CDR3 spans 15 amino acids. Investigators reverse transcribed all isolated RNA, so they sequenced expressed TCRB transcripts. Clones were sequenced by immunoSEQ multiplex PCR, and TCRdb holds only the in-frame ones, with some missing. The sample lists about 160,000 clones, around 7.8% occurring once. Specimen: central memory CD4+ T cells from blood. V usage is TRBV5-1 and J usage is TRBJ1-2, with TRBD1 identical over 9 bases. This receptor was identified in a woman aged 40 to 50 with type 1 diabetes. The CDR3 DNA sequence: TGCGCCAGCAGCTTGCCGGGACAGGGTCGCTATGGCTACACCTTC. Amino acid sequence: CASSLPGQGRYGYTF.